Detailed here is one TCR beta chain. No antigen is known for it. The sample originates from a study of CXCR3-negative and CXCR3-positive naive CD8 T cells. All TRB cDNA libraries came from 5' RACE performed with UMI labels. With the 5' RACE reads reprocessed, TCRdb shows one record per CDR3 protein and no DNA. The sample is made up of over 95,000 distinct CDR3 sequences, and the top ten hold just over 0.35% of it. CDR3 length: 13 residues. Findings of the study overall: CXCR3-positive naive cells carried more hydrophobic TRB CDR3s than CXCR3-negative ones.

The source is a human donor in good health. Some clones in this sample may be carry-over from other donors' samples. The rearrangement uses TRBV12-3 or TRBV12-4 and TRBJ2-7; absent DNA, TCRdb's TRBD2 call cannot be checked. Sequencing was carried out using naive CXCR3+ CD8+ T cells from blood. The subset is: CD45RO-CCR7+CD27+CD95- naive CD8+ T cells expressing CXCR3 (TNR3+). The CDR3 loop reads CASSPPGGVEQYF.